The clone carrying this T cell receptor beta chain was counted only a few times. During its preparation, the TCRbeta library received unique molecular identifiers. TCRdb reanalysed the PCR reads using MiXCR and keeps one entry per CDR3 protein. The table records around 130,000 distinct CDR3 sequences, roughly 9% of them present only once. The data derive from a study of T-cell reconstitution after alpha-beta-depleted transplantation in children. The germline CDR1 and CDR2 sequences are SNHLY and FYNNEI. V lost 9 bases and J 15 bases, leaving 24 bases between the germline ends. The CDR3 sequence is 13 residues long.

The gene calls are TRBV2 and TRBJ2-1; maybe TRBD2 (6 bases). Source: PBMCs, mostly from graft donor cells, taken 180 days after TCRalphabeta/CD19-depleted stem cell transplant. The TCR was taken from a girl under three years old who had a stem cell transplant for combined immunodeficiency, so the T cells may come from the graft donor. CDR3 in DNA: TGTGCCAGTCATCGGGGGTCTCCAGATTTTGCGTTCTTC. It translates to CASHRGSPDFAFF.